This TCR beta chain was recovered during a study of control samples from healthy donors and cancer patients. The ends lost 1 base at V and 4 bases at J; junction bases unmatched: 5. Germline V gene lookup returns CDR1 SGHAT and CDR2 FQNNGV. The CDR3 runs to 15 residues. Generated by immunoSEQ multiplex PCR, the TCRdb table keeps only in-frame clones and is missing some. Of some 87,000 clones listed, roughly 89% are singletons. The rearrangement links TRBV11-2 to TRBJ1-1; TRBD1 agrees at 8 bases. The clonotype was recovered from a man aged 25-45 years in good health. Sequencing used blood. The CDR3 sequence: CASSLGQGAGTEAFF. DNA of the CDR3: TGTGCCAGCAGCTTAGGGCAGGGGGCTGGCACTGAAGCTTTCTTT.